This TCR beta chain stems from a study of blood T cell repertoires in COVID-19. As for the study in general: There were acute and convalescent COVID-19 samples, and they came from the United States, Italy and Spain.

The data were produced by immunoSEQ multiplex PCR, yet TCRdb's version contains in-frame clones alone and is incomplete. The table has 55,000 to 65,000 clones, around 92% seen once. The clonotype was recovered from a man aged 60 to 75 with acute or convalescent COVID-19. Sequencing was carried out using peripheral blood.

For the CDR3, the DNA is TGTGCCAGCTCACCAATTAGACAGGGGGGCACAGATACGCAGTATTTT. Its translation: CASSPIRQGGTDTQYF. V and J are TRBV18 and TRBJ2-3, with TRBD1 identical over 9 bases. V shed 2 bases and J 1 base; nucleotides not matched to a gene: 4. CDR3 length: 16 residues. Per the germline V gene, CDR1 is KGHSH and CDR2 is LQKENI.